This T cell receptor beta chain was sequenced for a study of T cells in Graves' hyperthyroidism and ophthalmopathy. Study summary: Peripheral blood was acquired at first diagnosis, ahead of any therapy whatsoever.

The CDR3 regions of TCR beta were amplified from RNA transcripts. HTBI primers were the set used in a first-round RT-PCR of the TCR CDR3. TCRdb used MiXCR to reprocess the multiplex PCR reads, holding one entry per CDR3 protein. The sample has 500,000 to 700,000 distinct CDR3 sequences; 15% to 20% are singletons. The V gene's germline CDR1 is KGHDR and CDR2 SFDVKD. V was trimmed by 2 bases and J by 4 bases, leaving 7 bases between them. The CDR3 has 13 amino acids. Absence of ophthalmopathy progression within 18 months defined stable Graves' hyperthyroidism. This clonotype was counted only a few times.

This TCR came from a woman younger than 30 with Graves' hyperthyroidism. Material for sequencing was blood. This sequence joins TRBV24-1 and TRBJ2-5; D gene unclear. CDR3 loop: CATSDSPRETQYF. The CDR3 DNA sequence: TGTGCCACCAGTGATTCCCCGAGAGAGACCCAGTACTTC.